This passage covers 16 T cell receptor beta chains from one sample sequenced in a study of blood T cell repertoires in COVID-19. The method was immunoSEQ multiplex PCR; TCRdb's version includes in-frame clones alone and lacks a portion of them. This table holds tens of thousands of clones, 75% to 90% found once. Sample: peripheral blood. The receptors shown here come from a woman aged 40 to 55 with acute or convalescent COVID-19.

The chain couples TRBV27 to TRBJ2-7, with 8 bases matching TRBD1. CDR1 is MNHEY and CDR2 is SMNVEV in the germline V gene (reference sequence). This CDR3 region has 15 residues. V shed 6 bases and J 3 bases; nucleotides not matched to a gene: 10. The CDR3 loop is CASRSLQGVGYEQYF. CDR3 DNA: TGTGCCAGCAGAAGCCTACAGGGGGTCGGCTACGAGCAGTACTTC.

In this sample, this clone turned up a few times. In DNA, the CDR3 is TGTGCCAGCAGCCTAGGACTAGCGGGAGGGCCTACCGGGGAGCTGTTTTTT. Translating it yields CASSLGLAGGPTGELFF. J is TRBJ2-2 and V is TRBV7-2, with 15 bases matching TRBD2. The germline V gene encodes CDR1 SGHTA and CDR2 FQGNSA. V was pared by 5 bases and J by 5 bases, with 6 bases of the junction left unmatched. CDR3 length: 17 residues.

The gene calls are TRBV27 and TRBJ2-7; a weak D match, TRBD1 (7 bases). The V and J ends lost 3 bases and 5 bases respectively, with 17 bases between them. Germline CDR1 reads MNHEY; CDR2 reads SMNVEV (reference sequence). This CDR3 region has 15 residues. The CDR3 DNA follows: TGTGCCAGCAGTTTGGGGTCGCAGGGGGGCCACGAGCAGTACTTC. Amino acid sequence: CASSLGSQGGHEQYF.

The V gene is TRBV5-1, the J gene TRBJ2-4; the match to TRBD1 covers 8 bases. Germline CDR1 is SGHRS and CDR2 is YFSETQ. CDR3 size: 15 residues. V lost 2 bases and J lost 9; bases outside the gene matches: 10. CDR3 DNA sequence: TGCGCCAGCAGCTTTGACCGGGACAGGCGTTCCATTCAGTACTTC. Translation gives CASSFDRDRRSIQYF.

The rearrangement uses TRBV11-2 and TRBJ2-7; 7 positions match TRBD2. The CDR3 length is 16 residues. The V and J ends lost 1 base and 2 bases, in that order; junction bases with no gene match: 8. The germline CDR1 and CDR2 sequences are SGHAT and FQNNGV. This CDR3 is CASSLGPSGSTYEQYF. The DNA for the CDR3 is TGTGCCAGCAGCTTAGGGCCTAGCGGATCGACCTACGAGCAGTACTTC.

In this sample, this clone turned up a few times. The CDR3 protein is CASSLDNRGTEAFF. The CDR3 DNA is TGTGCCAGCAGTTTGGACAATCGGGGGACTGAAGCTTTCTTT. The V gene is TRBV28, the J gene TRBJ1-1; D may be TRBD1 (5 bases). V was pared by 3 bases and J by 5 bases, with 13 bases between. Germline CDR1 and CDR2: MDHEN and SYDVKM. The CDR3 is made up of 14 amino acids.

The chain couples TRBV6-5 to TRBJ2-3; 7 bases line up with TRBD1. V was pared by 5 bases and J by 1 base, with 6 bases of the junction left unmatched. This CDR3 has 15 residues. The V gene's germline CDR1 is MNHEY and CDR2 SVGAGI. The CDR3 here is CASSISTGGTDTQYF. CDR3 nucleotides: TGTGCCAGCAGTATAAGCACAGGGGGCACAGATACGCAGTATTTT.

The chain joins TRBV28 to TRBJ2-2; 11 positions agree with TRBD1. Per the germline V gene, CDR1 is MDHEN and CDR2 is SYDVKM. The CDR3 totals 16 residues. V lost 5 bases to trimming and J lost 2 bases; unmatched junction nucleotides: 4. DNA of the CDR3: TGTGCCAGCAGTCACGGACAGGGGGCTAACACCGGGGAGCTGTTTTTT. Encoded protein: CASSHGQGANTGELFF.

The chain is built from TRBV12-3 or TRBV12-4 and TRBJ1-2, with D possibly being TRBD1 (5 bases). The V end was cut by 2 bases, the J end by 7 bases, with 11 bases between. This CDR3 is built from 13 residues. CDR3: CASSLFREAGYTF. DNA of the CDR3: TGTGCCAGCAGTTTATTCAGGGAGGCTGGCTACACCTTC.

V and J are TRBV28 and TRBJ1-1, with D perhaps TRBD1 (5 bases). CDR1 is MDHEN and CDR2 is SYDVKM in the germline V gene. The V gene lost 4 bases and the J gene lost 4 bases, with 13 bases spanning the gap. The CDR3 contains 14 residues. CDR3 in DNA: TGTGCCAGCAGTTGGGGGGGGGATGGCACTGAAGCTTTCTTT. Its protein product is CASSWGGDGTEAFF. The whole variable domain, remainder taken from reference TRBV28 and TRBJ1-1, is DVKVTQSSRYLVKRTGEKVFLECVQDMDHENMFWYRQDPGLGLRLIYFSYDVKMKEKGDIPEGYSVSREKKERFSLILESASTNQTSMYLCASSWGGDGTEAFFGQGTRLTVV.

This chain links TRBV27 with TRBJ2-7; 11 nucleotides line up with TRBD1. The trim removed 4 bases at V and 3 bases at J, leaving 11 bases unmatched. The CDR3 runs 17 residues. From germline, CDR1 is MNHEY and CDR2 SMNVEV (reference sequence). The CDR3 coding sequence is TGTGCCAGCAGTTCGCGTAGAGGTGGGACAGGGGGCTACGAGCAGTACTTC. This codes for CASSSRRGGTGGYEQYF.

V is TRBV28 and J is TRBJ1-4; TRBD1 might be the D (6 bases). This CDR3 comprises 14 residues. Trimming stripped 8 bases from V and 4 bases from J, with 14 bases between. Germline lookup yields CDR1 MDHEN and CDR2 SYDVKM. For the CDR3, the DNA is TGTGCCAGCGGGGCAGGGGCGATTAATGAAAAACTGTTTTTT. Encoded protein: CASGAGAINEKLFF.

This rearrangement joins TRBV2 to TRBJ2-2; 9 nucleotides match TRBD1. Losses at the gene ends were 8 bases for V and 12 bases for J; bases not matched to a gene: 4. CDR3 length equals 11 residues. From germline, CDR1 is SNHLY and CDR2 FYNNEI. This CDR3 is CASGDREKLFF. The CDR3 coding sequence is TGTGCCAGCGGGGACAGGGAGAAGCTGTTTTTT.

V gene TRBV7-6 combines with J gene TRBJ1-3; the match to TRBD1 covers 8 bases. Germline lookup yields CDR1 SGHVS and CDR2 FNYEAQ. The CDR3 spans 15 residues. The V and J ends lost 2 bases and 1 base, in that order; junction bases with no gene match: 1. CDR3 nucleotides: TGTGCCAGCAGCTTACGGACAGGGTCTGGAAACACCATATATTTT. Translating it yields CASSLRTGSGNTIYF.

The chain uses TRBV9 and TRBJ2-1; 8 bases are a match to TRBD2. V was clipped by 3 bases and J by 7 bases; unmatched bases: 3. Looked up from germline, CDR1 is SGDLS and CDR2 is YYNGEE. The CDR3 consists of 13 residues. CDR3 sequence reads: CASSGASGNEQFF. In DNA form, the CDR3 reads TGTGCCAGCAGCGGGGCTAGCGGGAATGAGCAGTTCTTC.

V and J are TRBV5-1 and TRBJ2-7; D might be TRBD1 (6 bases). The V end lost 0 bases, the J end lost 2 bases, and 9 bases lay between the germline ends. The CDR3 is 14 residues long. Germline assignment: CDR1 SGHRS and CDR2 YFSETQ. CDR3: CASSLVGATYEQYF. Here the CDR3 DNA reads TGCGCCAGCAGCTTGGTGGGGGCTACCTACGAGCAGTACTTC.